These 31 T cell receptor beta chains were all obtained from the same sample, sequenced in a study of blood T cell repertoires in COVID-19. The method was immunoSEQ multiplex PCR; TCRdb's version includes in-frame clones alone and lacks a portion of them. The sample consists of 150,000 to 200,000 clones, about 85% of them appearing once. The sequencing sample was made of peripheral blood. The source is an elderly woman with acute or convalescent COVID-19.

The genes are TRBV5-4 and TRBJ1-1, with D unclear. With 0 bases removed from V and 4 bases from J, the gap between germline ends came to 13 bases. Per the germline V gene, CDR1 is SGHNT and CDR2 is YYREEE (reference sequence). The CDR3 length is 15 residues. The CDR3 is CASSLAYGVVTEAFF. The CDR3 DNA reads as TGTGCCAGCAGCTTGGCCTACGGGGTGGTCACTGAAGCTTTCTTT.

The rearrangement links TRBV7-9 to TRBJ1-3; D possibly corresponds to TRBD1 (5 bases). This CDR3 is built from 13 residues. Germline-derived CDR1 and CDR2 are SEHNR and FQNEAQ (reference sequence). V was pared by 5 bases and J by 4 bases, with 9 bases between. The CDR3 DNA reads TGTGCCAGCAGCCTTAACAGGGGAAACACCATATATTTT. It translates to CASSLNRGNTIYF.

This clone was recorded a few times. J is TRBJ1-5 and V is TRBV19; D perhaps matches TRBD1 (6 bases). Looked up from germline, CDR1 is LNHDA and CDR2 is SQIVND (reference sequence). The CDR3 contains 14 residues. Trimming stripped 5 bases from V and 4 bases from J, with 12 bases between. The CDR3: CASSPDSGNQPQHF. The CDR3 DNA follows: TGTGCCAGTAGTCCGGACAGCGGAAATCAGCCCCAGCATTTT.

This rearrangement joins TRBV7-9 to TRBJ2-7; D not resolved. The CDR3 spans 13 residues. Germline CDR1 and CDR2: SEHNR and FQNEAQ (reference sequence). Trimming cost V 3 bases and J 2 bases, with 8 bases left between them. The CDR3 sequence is CASSLSGTYEQYF. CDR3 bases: TGTGCCAGCAGCTTGTCCGGTACCTACGAGCAGTACTTC.

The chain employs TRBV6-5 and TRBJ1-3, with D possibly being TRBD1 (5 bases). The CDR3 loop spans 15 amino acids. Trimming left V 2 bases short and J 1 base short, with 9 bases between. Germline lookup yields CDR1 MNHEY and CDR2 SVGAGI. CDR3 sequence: CASSYGRGSGNTIYF. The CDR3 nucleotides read TGTGCCAGCAGTTACGGAAGGGGATCTGGAAACACCATATATTTT.

CDR3 amino acids: CASSSPTGGKTGELFF. In DNA, the CDR3 is TGTGCCAGCAGCTCCCCGACAGGGGGAAAGACCGGGGAGCTGTTTTTT. The chain recombines TRBV7-2 with TRBJ2-2, with 9 bases that match TRBD1. CDR3 length: 16 residues. V was pared by 4 bases and J by 5 bases, with 8 bases of the junction left unmatched. Germline V lookup: CDR1 SGHTA, CDR2 FQGNSA.

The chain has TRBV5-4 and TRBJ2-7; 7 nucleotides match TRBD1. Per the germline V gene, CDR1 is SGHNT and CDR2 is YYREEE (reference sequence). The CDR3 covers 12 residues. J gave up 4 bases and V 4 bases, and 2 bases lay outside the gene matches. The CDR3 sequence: CASSIQGYEQYF. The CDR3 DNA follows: TGTGCCAGCAGCATACAGGGGTACGAGCAGTACTTC.

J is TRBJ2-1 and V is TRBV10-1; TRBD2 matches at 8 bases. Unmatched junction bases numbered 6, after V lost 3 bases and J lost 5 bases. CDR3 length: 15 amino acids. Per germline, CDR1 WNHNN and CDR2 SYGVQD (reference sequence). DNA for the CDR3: TGCGCCAGCAGTGACGGGGGGGCGAATAACAATGAGCAGTTCTTC. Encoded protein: CASSDGGANNNEQFF.

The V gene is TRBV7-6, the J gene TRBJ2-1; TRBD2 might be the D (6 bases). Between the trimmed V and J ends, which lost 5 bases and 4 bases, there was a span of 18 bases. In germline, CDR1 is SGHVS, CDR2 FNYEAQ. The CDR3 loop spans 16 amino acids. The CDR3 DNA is TGTGCCAGCAGCCCCAACAATCAGCGGGCTTACAATGAGCAGTTCTTC. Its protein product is CASSPNNQRAYNEQFF.

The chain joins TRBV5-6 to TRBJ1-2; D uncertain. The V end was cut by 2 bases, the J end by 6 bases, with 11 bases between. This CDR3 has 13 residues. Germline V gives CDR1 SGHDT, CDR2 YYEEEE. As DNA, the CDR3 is TGTGCCAGCAGCTTCCCAGATTTGGATGGCTACACCTTC. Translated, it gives CASSFPDLDGYTF.

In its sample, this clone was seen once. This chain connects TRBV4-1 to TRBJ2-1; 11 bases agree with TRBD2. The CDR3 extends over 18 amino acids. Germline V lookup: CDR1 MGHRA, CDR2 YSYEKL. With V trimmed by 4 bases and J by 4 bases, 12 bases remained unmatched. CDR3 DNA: TGCGCCAGCAGCCGGGGGTGGTCTAGCGGGGGGACATACAATGAGCAGTTCTTC. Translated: CASSRGWSSGGTYNEQFF.

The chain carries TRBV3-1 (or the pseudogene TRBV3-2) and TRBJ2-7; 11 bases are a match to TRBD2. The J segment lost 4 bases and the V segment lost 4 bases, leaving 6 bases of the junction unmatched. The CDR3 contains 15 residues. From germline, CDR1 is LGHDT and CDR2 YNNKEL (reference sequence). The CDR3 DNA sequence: TGTGCCAGCAGCCCCGGGACTAGCGGAGCTTACGAGCAGTACTTC. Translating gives CASSPGTSGAYEQYF.

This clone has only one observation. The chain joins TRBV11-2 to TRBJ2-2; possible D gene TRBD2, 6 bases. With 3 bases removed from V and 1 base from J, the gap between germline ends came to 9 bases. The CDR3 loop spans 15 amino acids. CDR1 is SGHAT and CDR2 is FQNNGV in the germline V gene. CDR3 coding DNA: TGTGCCAGCAGCTTGGAGGGGCTGAACACCGGGGAGCTGTTTTTT. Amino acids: CASSLEGLNTGELFF. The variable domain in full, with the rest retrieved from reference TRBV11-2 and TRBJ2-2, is EAGVAQSPRYKIIEKRQSVAFWCNPISGHATLYWYQQILGQGPKLLIQFQNNGVVDDSQLPKDRFSAERLKGVDSTLKIQPAKLEDSAVYLCASSLEGLNTGELFFGEGSRLTVL.

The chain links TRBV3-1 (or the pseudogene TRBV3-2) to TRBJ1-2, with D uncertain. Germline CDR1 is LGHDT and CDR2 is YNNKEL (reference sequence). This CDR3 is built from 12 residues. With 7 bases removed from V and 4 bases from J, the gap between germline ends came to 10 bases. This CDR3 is CASNRVGYGYTF. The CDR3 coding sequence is TGTGCCAGCAATCGGGTAGGCTATGGCTACACCTTC.

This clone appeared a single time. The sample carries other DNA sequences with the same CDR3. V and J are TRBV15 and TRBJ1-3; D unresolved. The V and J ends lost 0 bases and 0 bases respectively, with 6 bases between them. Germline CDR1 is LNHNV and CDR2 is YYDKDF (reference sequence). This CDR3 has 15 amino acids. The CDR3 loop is CATSRDPGSGNTIYF. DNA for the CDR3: TGTGCCACCAGCAGAGATCCAGGCTCTGGAAACACCATATATTTT. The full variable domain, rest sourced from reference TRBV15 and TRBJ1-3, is DAMVIQNPRYQVTQFGKPVTLSCSQTLNHNVMYWYQQKSSQAPKLLFHYYDKDFNNEADTPDNFQSRRPNTSFCFLDIRSPGLGDTAMYLCATSRDPGSGNTIYFGEGSWLTVV.

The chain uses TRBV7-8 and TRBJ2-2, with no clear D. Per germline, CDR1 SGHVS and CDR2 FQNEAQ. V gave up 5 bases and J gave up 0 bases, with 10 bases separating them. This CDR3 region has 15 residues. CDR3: CASSPQLANTGELFF. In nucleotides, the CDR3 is TGTGCCAGCAGCCCGCAATTAGCGAACACCGGGGAGCTGTTTTTT. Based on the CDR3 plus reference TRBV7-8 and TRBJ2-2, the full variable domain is GAGVSQSPRYKVAKRGQDVALRCDPISGHVSLFWYQQALGQGPEFLTYFQNEAQLDKSGLPSDRFFAERPEGSVSTLKIQRTQQEDSAVYLCASSPQLANTGELFFGEGSRLTVL.

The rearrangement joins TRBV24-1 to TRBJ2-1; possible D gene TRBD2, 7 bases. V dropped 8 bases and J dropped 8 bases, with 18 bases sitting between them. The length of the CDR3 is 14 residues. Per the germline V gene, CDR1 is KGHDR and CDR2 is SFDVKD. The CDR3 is CATTRGGPRDEQFF. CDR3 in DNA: TGTGCCACCACGAGGGGGGGCCCTAGGGATGAGCAGTTCTTC.

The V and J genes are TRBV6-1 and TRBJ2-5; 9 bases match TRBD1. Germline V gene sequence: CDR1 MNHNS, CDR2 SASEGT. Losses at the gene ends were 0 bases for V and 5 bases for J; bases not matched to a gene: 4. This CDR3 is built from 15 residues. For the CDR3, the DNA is TGTGCCAGCAGTGAAGCAACAGGGGGCTCGGAGACCCAGTACTTC. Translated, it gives CASSEATGGSETQYF.

CDR3 loop: CASRRGGTEAFF. The CDR3 coding sequence is TGTGCCAGCAGGAGGGGGGGGACTGAAGCTTTCTTT. The V gene is TRBV6-5, the J gene TRBJ1-1, with D perhaps matching TRBD1 (6 bases). Germline loops: CDR1 MNHEY, CDR2 SVGAGI. CDR3 length: 12 residues. V shed 6 bases and J shed 5 bases, with 10 bases lying between them.

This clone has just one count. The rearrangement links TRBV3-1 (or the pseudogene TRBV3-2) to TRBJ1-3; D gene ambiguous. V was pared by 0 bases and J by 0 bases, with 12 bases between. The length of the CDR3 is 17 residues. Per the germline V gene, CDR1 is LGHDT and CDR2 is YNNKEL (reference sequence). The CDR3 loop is CASSQDGMAFSGNTIYF. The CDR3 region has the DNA TGTGCCAGCAGCCAAGATGGCATGGCCTTCTCTGGAAACACCATATATTTT.

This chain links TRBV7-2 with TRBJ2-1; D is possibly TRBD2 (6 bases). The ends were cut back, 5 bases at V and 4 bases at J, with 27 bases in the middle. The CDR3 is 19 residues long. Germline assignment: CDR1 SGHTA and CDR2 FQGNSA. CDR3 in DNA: TGTGCCAGCAGCCCCCTCCCGATCGAAGCAGCGGGCTTTTACAATGAGCAGTTCTTC. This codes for CASSPLPIEAAGFYNEQFF.

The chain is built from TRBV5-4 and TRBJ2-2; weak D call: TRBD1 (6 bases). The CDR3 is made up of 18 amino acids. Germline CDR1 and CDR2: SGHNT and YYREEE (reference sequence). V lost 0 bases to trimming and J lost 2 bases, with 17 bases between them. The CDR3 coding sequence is TGTGCCAGCAGCTTGGTGGGGTACAGGGTAACCAACACCGGGGAGCTGTTTTTT. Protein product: CASSLVGYRVTNTGELFF.

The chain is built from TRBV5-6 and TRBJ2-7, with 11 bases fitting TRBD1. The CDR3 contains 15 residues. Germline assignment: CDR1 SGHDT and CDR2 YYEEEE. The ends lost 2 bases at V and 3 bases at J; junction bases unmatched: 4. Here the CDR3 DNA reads TGTGCCAGCAGCTTCCCCGGGACAGGGGGCTACGAGCAGTACTTC. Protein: CASSFPGTGGYEQYF.

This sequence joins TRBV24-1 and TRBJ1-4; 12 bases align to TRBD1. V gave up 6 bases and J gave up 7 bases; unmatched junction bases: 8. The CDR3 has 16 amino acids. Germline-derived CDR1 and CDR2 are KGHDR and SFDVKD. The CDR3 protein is CATSPGTGGRSEKLFF. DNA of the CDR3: TGTGCCACCAGTCCCGGGACAGGGGGCCGGAGTGAAAAACTGTTTTTT.

DNA of the CDR3: TGTGCCAGCTCAACCAACCTAGGCAACACTGAAGCTTTCTTT. Its protein is CASSTNLGNTEAFF. The chain combines TRBV18 with TRBJ1-1; D remains unclear. CDR1 and CDR2 from the germline V gene are KGHSH and LQKENI. The CDR3 length is 14 residues. V dropped 5 bases and J dropped 2 bases, with 12 bases sitting between them.

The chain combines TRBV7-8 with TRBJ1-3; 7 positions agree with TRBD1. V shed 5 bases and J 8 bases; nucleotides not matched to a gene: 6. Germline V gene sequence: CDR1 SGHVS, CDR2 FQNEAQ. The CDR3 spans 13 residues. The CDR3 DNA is TGTGCCAGCAGCCTCTCCAGGGGGGACACCATATATTTT. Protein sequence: CASSLSRGDTIYF.

The CDR3 region is CASRRPGTRSGGELFF. The CDR3 coding sequence is TGTGCCAGTAGGCGACCCGGGACTCGGAGTGGCGGGGAGCTGTTTTTT. The chain links TRBV19 to TRBJ2-2, with D possibly being TRBD2 (6 bases). The V gene lost 6 bases and the J gene lost 7 bases, with 21 bases spanning the gap. The CDR3 loop spans 16 amino acids. Looked up from germline, CDR1 is LNHDA and CDR2 is SQIVND (reference sequence).

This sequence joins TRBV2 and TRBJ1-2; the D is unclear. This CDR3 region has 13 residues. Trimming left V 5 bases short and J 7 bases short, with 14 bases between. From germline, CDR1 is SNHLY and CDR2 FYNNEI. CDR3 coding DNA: TGTGCCAGCAGTCTACAGAGATTTGCTGGCTACACCTTC. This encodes CASSLQRFAGYTF.

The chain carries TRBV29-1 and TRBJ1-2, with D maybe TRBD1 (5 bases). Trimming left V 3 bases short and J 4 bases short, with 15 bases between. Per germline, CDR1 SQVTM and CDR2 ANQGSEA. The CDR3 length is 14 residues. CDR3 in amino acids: CSVEGSGGGYGYTF. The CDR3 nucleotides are TGCAGCGTTGAGGGTTCGGGCGGGGGCTATGGCTACACCTTC.

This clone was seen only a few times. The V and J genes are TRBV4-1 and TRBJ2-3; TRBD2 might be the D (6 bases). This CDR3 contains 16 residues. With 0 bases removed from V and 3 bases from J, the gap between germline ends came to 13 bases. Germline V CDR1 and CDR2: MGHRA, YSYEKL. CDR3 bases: TGCGCCAGCAGCCAAGATGTAATAGGGAGGACAGATACGCAGTATTTT. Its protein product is CASSQDVIGRTDTQYF.

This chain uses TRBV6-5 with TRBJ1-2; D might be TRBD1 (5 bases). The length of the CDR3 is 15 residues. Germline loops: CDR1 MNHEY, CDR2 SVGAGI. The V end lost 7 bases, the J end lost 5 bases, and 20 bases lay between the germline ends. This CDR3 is CASNPEQVPFYGYTF. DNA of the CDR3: TGTGCCAGCAACCCTGAACAGGTCCCTTTTTATGGCTACACCTTC.